This T cell receptor (beta chain) was recorded in a study of T cells in narcolepsy. At the level of the study: Healthy controls were enrolled alongside patients with narcolepsy type 1 or type 2.

Repertoires were generated with immunoSEQ multiplex PCR, while TCRdb's copy carries only in-frame clones and drops some. The table has over 15,000 clones, about nine tenths seen once. Notes on this clone: Its antigen is not known.

The study, taken as a whole, reports: Autoreactive clone sequences were missing from some blood memory CD4+ repertoires. Reportedly, autoreactive clonotypes were serially detected in patients' blood but not controls'. HCRT-specific and TRIB2-specific autoreactive clonotypes appeared among same-patient CSF and blood CD4+ clonotypes.

Looked up from germline, CDR1 is SGHAT and CDR2 is FQNNGV. Trimming stripped 2 bases from V and 1 base from J, with 12 bases between. The CDR3 has 15 amino acids. The chain joins TRBV11-2 to TRBJ2-7; D uncertain. The sequencing input was memory (CD45RA-) CD4+ T cells from blood. The TCR sequence derives from a human donor in good health. In nucleotides, the CDR3 is TGTGCCAGCAGCTTACCATCCGGGCGATCCTACGAGCAGTACTTC. Encoded protein: CASSLPSGRSYEQYF. Full variable domain (rest looked up from reference TRBV11-2 and TRBJ2-7): EAGVAQSPRYKIIEKRQSVAFWCNPISGHATLYWYQQILGQGPKLLIQFQNNGVVDDSQLPKDRFSAERLKGVDSTLKIQPAKLEDSAVYLCASSLPSGRSYEQYFGPGTRLTVT.